A selection of T cell receptor beta chains follows, all from one sample in a study of blood T cell repertoires in COVID-19. Data came from immunoSEQ multiplex PCR; TCRdb stores just in-frame clones and leaves some out. The table lists roughly 250,000 clones, about 70% of them singletons. Sequencing input: peripheral blood. Receptors were obtained from a woman aged 80 or over with acute or convalescent COVID-19. The CDR3 runs from the conserved cysteine through the conserved F or W. The order of the fields is CDR3 length, V gene, CDR3 protein.

17,TRBV7-2,CASSLYQGLARTDTQYF
18,TRBV21-1,CASSTPPLLAVRQETQYF
13,TRBV7-9,CASSLYDSTEAFF
13,TRBV5-4,CASSQGEVDTQYF
15,TRBV4-2,CASSQDYSVNTEAFF
17,TRBV4-1,CASSQVGRSSSYNEQFF
13,TRBV5-6,CASSNSFLYEQYF
14,TRBV4-3,CASSQELDAGYQYF
17,TRBV5-1,CASSLSYRGLGTDTQYF
15,TRBV7-9,CASSLDRGRRNEQFF
17,TRBV27,CASSFASSGRLFYEQYF
14,TRBV7-2,CASSLQGYSDGYTF
15,TRBV2,CASVRDSPNTGELFF
14,TRBV6-5,CASTTGKANYGYTF
15,TRBV2,CASRARTATNEKLFF
14,TRBV3-1/TRBV3-2,CASSQTLGGNEQFF
12,TRBV5-5,CASGQTNEKLFF
13,TRBV11-3,CASSFVGGYGYTF
16,TRBV4-1,CASSQEPIAGMGEQYF
14,TRBV6-2/TRBV6-3,CASSVTGMNTEAFF
14,TRBV19,CASSSGQGVQPQHF
15,TRBV6-4,CASSAQGSSYNEQFF
16,TRBV6-2/TRBV6-3,CASSPLTSGGKETQYF
15,TRBV10-3,CAISESDRGGETQYF
16,TRBV30,CAWRPSPLSSGNTIYF
12,TRBV28,CASRTQGTPLHF
15,TRBV5-1,CASSRTSGRADTQYF
14,TRBV3-1/TRBV3-2,CASSRRTNQETQYF
15,TRBV7-3,CASSAGTGGYNEQFF
15,TRBV6-2/TRBV6-3,CASSYRGTTNQPQHF
16,TRBV6-5,CASSYSGQTSNQPQHF
15,TRBV11-3,CASSPRQGAGETQYF
16,TRBV18,CASSPLGTRGTDTQYF
15,TRBV29-1,CSVGNRASGNTEAFF
14,TRBV6-6,CASSPWGGNTEAFF
15,TRBV12-5,CASGLSTVAKNIQYF
13,TRBV11-2,CASSFGQNQPQHF
14,TRBV9,CASSDASGNYGYTF
15,TRBV6-5,CASSYSYRNPRGYTF
13,TRBV7-2,CASSNQGAGPQHF
15,TRBV6-2/TRBV6-3,CASSYLGGHNQPQHF
15,TRBV14,CASSQDPGSNEKLFF
17,TRBV5-1,CASSWGSSGRATDTQYF
14,TRBV5-1,CASSSEGSGNTIYF
16,TRBV19,CASSITGGRNGQPQHF
16,TRBV5-4,CASSLATSGDTDTQYF
11,TRBV29-1,CSVGADYGYTF
15,TRBV15,CATSREAAGHNEQFF
14,TRBV2,CASSGSGLGYEQYF
16,TRBV13,CASSLVGQGTYNEQFF
14,TRBV19,CASSTTGGPQPQHF
18,TRBV7-9,CASSLLRDRRSGANVLTF
13,TRBV2,CAIQGTSNYGYTF
14,TRBV3-1/TRBV3-2,CASSQEVSGYEQYF
15,TRBV19,CASSDAGGIYNEQFF
15,TRBV16,CASSPPWYSNQPQHF
14,TRBV7-9,CASSPGLAAGELFF
16,TRBV30,CAWSPGLARVAETQYF
15,TRBV5-1,CASSPTRPSYNEQFF